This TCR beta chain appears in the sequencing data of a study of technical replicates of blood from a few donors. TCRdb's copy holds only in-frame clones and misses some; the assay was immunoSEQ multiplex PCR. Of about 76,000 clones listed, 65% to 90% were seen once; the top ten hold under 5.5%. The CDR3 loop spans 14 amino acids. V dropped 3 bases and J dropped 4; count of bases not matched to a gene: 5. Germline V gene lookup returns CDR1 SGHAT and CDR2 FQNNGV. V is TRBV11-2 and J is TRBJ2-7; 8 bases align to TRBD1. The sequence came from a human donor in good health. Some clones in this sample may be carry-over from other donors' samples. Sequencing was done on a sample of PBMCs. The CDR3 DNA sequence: TGTGCCAGCAGCTTCCTTCGACAGGGGTACGAGCAGTACTTC. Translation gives CASSFLRQGYEQYF.